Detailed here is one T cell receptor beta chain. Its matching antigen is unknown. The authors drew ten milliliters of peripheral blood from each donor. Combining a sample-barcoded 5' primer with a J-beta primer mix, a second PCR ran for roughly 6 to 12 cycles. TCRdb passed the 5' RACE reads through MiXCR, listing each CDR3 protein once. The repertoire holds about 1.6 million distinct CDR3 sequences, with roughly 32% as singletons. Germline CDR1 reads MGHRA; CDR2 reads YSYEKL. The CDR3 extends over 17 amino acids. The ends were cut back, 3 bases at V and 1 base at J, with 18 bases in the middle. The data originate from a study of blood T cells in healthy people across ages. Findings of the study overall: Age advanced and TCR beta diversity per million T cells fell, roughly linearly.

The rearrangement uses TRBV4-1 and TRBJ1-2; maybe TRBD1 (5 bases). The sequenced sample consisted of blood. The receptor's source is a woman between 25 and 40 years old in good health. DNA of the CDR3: TGCGCCAGCAGCCACTCATACAGGCGGACCATTAACTATGGCTACACCTTC. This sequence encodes CASSHSYRRTINYGYTF.